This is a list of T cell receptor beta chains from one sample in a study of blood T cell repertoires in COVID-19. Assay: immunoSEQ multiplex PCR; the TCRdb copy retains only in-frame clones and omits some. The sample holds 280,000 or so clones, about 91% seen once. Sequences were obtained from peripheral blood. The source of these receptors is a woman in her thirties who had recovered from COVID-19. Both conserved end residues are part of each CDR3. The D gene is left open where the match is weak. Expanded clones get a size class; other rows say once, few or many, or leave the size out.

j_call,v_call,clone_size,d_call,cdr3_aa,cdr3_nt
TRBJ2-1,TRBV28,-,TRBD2,CASRPTSGGAYNEQFF,TGTGCCAGCAGACCTACTAGCGGGGGGGCCTACAATGAGCAGTTCTTC
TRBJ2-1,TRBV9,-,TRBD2,CASSASGRGYEQFF,TGTGCCAGCAGCGCTAGCGGGCGAGGATATGAGCAGTTCTTC
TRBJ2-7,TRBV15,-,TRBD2,CATSRVSGGTYEQYF,TGTGCCACCAGCAGGGTTAGCGGGGGGACCTACGAGCAGTACTTC
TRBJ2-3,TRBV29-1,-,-,CSVDVSSDTQYF,TGCAGCGTTGATGTCAGTTCAGATACGCAGTATTTT
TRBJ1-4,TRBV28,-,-,CASSLSPQVTEKLFF,TGTGCCAGCAGTTTATCCCCACAGGTGACGGAGAAACTGTTTTTT
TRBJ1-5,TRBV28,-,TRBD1,CASSSGQGGQPQHF,TGTGCCAGCAGCTCGGGACAGGGAGGTCAGCCCCAGCATTTT
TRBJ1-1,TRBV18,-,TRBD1,CASSPFTGDGTEAFF,TGTGCCAGCTCACCTTTCACAGGGGATGGCACTGAAGCTTTCTTT
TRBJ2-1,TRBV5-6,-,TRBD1,CASSGTGNNEQFF,TGTGCCAGCAGCGGGACAGGAAACAATGAGCAGTTCTTC
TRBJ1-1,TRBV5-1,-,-,CASSPARGDTEAFF,TGCGCCAGCAGCCCCGCGCGGGGGGACACTGAAGCTTTCTTT
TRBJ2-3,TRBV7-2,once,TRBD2,CASSLVFGGGATQYF,TGTGCCAGCAGCTTAGTTTTTGGCGGGGGGGCGACGCAGTATTTT
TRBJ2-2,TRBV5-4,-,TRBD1,CASRSPGQGFAGELFF,TGTGCCAGCAGGTCGCCGGGACAGGGTTTTGCCGGGGAGCTGTTTTTT
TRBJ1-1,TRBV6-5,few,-,CASDRLGAFF,TGTGCCAGCGACAGGTTAGGCGCTTTCTTT
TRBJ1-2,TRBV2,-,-,CASRTGYGYTF,TGTGCCAGCAGGACAGGTTATGGCTACACCTTC
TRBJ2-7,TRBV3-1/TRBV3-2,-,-,CASSQESDSYEQYF,TGTGCCAGCAGCCAAGAATCAGATTCCTACGAGCAGTACTTC
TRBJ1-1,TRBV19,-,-,CASSIQGMDTEAFF,TGTGCCAGTAGTATACAGGGGATGGACACTGAAGCTTTCTTT
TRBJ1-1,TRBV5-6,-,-,CASSFRHRVDAEAFF,TGTGCCAGCAGCTTTCGTCACAGGGTTGACGCTGAAGCTTTCTTT
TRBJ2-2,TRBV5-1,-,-,CASSLAPGFTGELFF,TGCGCCAGCAGCTTGGCCCCAGGGTTCACCGGGGAGCTGTTTTTT
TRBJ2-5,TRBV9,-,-,CASSDSMYQETQYF,TGTGCCAGCAGCGACTCAATGTACCAAGAGACCCAGTACTTC
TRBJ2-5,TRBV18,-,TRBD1,CASSRSRTGAQETQYF,TGTGCCAGCTCTCGGTCCCGTACAGGGGCGCAAGAGACCCAGTACTTC
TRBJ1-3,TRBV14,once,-,CASSQDREGGGGNTIYF,TGTGCCAGCAGCCAAGATCGGGAAGGGGGGGGTGGAAACACCATATATTTT
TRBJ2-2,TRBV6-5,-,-,CASSSGTGELFF,TGTGCCAGCAGTTCGGGCACCGGGGAGCTGTTTTTT
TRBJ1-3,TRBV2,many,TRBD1,CASSARTGKTGNTIYF,TGTGCCAGCAGTGCCCGGACAGGCAAAACTGGAAACACCATATATTTT
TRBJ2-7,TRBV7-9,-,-,CASSLGSMGGSRGEQYF,TGTGCCAGCAGCTTAGGCTCTATGGGGGGAAGCCGGGGCGAGCAGTACTTC
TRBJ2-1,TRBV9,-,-,CASSVAINLGTYNEQFF,TGTGCCAGCAGCGTAGCGATCAACCTGGGCACCTACAATGAGCAGTTCTTC
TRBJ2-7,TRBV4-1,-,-,CASSRGQLSSYEQYF,TGCGCCAGCAGCCGAGGACAGTTGAGCTCCTACGAGCAGTACTTC
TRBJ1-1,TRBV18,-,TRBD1,CASSPVAGTDTEAFF,TGTGCCAGCTCACCAGTTGCTGGGACAGACACTGAAGCTTTCTTT
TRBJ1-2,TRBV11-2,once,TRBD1,CASSLVAVGDRVF,TGTGCCAGCAGCTTAGTAGCGGTGGGGGACAGGGTCTTC
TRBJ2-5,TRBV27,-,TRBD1,CANQGAQGTQYF,TGTGCCAACCAGGGGGCCCAAGGGACCCAGTACTTC
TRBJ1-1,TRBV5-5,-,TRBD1,CASSLWTGITEAFF,TGTGCCAGCAGCCTCTGGACAGGGATCACTGAAGCTTTCTTT
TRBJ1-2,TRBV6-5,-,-,CASSYNVVGGRGYTF,TGTGCCAGCAGTTACAATGTTGTAGGGGGACGTGGCTACACCTTC
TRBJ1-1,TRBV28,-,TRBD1,CASNSGTGLVNTEAFF,TGTGCCAGCAATTCCGGGACAGGGTTGGTGAACACTGAAGCTTTCTTT
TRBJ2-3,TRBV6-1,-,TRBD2,CASSVAGASDTQYF,TGTGCCAGCAGTGTAGCGGGGGCTTCAGATACGCAGTATTTT
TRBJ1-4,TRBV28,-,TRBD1,CASSAQGAREKLFF,TGTGCCAGCAGTGCACAGGGGGCGCGGGAAAAACTGTTTTTT
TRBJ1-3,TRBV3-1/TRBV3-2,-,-,CASSQGSGSSGNTIYF,TGTGCCAGCAGCCAAGGGTCGGGGAGCTCTGGAAACACCATATATTTT
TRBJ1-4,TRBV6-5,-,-,CASSPHSEEKLFF,TGTGCCAGCAGTCCCCATTCGGAGGAAAAACTGTTTTTT
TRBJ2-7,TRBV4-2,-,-,CASSPLVQGYEQYF,TGTGCCAGCAGCCCCCTGGTACAGGGCTACGAGCAGTACTTC
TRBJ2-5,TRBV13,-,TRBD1,CASSSPQGRRETQYF,TGTGCCAGCAGCTCCCCACAGGGGCGACGGGAGACCCAGTACTTC
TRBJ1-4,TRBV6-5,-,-,CASSYSIARRGEKLFF,TGTGCCAGCAGTTACTCGATAGCGAGACGTGGTGAAAAACTGTTTTTT
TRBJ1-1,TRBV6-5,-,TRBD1,CASGDRVENTEAFF,TGTGCCAGCGGGGACAGGGTAGAGAACACTGAAGCTTTCTTT
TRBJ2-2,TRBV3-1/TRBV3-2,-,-,CASKLDLNTGELFF,TGTGCCAGCAAGTTGGACTTGAACACCGGGGAGCTGTTTTTT
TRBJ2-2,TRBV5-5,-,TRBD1,CASSLGQGTTGELFF,TGTGCCAGCAGCTTGGGACAGGGGACCACCGGGGAGCTGTTTTTT
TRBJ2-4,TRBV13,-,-,CASSLRQVIAKNIQYF,TGTGCCAGCAGCCTCAGACAGGTTATAGCCAAAAACATTCAGTACTTC
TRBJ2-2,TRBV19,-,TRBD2,CASSMVAGGSGELFF,TGTGCCAGTAGTATGGTAGCGGGGGGTTCCGGAGAGCTGTTTTTT